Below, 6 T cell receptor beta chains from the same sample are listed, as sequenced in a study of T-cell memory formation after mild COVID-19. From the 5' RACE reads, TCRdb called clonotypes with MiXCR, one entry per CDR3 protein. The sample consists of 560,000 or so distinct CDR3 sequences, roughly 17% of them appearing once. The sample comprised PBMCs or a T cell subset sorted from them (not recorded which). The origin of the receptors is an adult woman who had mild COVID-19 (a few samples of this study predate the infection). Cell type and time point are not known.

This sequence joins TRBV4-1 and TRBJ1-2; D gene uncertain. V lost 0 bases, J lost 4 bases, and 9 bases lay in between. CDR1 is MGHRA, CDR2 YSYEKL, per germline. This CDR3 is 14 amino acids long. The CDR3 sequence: CASSQEALSYGYTF. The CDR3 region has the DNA TGCGCCAGCAGCCAAGAGGCCCTTTCCTATGGCTACACCTTC.

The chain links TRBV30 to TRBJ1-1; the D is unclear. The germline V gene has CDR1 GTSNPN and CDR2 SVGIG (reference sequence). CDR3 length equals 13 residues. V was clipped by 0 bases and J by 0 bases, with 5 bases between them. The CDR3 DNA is TGTGCCTGGAGTGTTGGGCTGAACACTGAAGCTTTCTTT. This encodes CAWSVGLNTEAFF.

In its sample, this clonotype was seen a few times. CDR3 loop: CASVQTRNYGYTF. The CDR3 DNA follows: TGTGCCAGCGTACAGACCCGTAACTATGGCTACACCTTC. The rearrangement joins TRBV2 to TRBJ1-2; D is uncertain. V lost 8 bases and J lost 1, with 11 bases in between. Germline V lookup: CDR1 SNHLY, CDR2 FYNNEI. The CDR3 has 13 residues.

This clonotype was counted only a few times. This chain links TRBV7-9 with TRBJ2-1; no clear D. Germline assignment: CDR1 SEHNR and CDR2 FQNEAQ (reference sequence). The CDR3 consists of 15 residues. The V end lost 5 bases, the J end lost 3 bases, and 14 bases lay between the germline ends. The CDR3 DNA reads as TGTGCCAGCAGCCCTGGGCAGCTTGGCTACAATGAGCAGTTCTTC. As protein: CASSPGQLGYNEQFF.

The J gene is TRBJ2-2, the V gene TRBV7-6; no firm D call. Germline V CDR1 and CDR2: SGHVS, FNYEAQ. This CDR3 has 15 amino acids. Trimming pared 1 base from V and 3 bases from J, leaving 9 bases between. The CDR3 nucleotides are TGTGCCAGCAGCTTAGGTCCTGGCTACACCGGGGAGCTGTTTTTT. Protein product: CASSLGPGYTGELFF.

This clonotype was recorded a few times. Written as DNA, the CDR3 is TGTGCCAGCAGTTTCGAGGGACAGTTGAACACTGAAGCTTTCTTT. It yields the protein CASSFEGQLNTEAFF. V gene TRBV6-1 combines with J gene TRBJ1-1, with 7 bases matching TRBD1. The CDR3 has 15 amino acids. The V segment lost 5 bases and the J segment 0 bases; nucleotides outside the gene matches: 6. Germline lookup yields CDR1 MNHNS and CDR2 SASEGT.